Shown below are 8 T cell receptor beta chains from a single sample sequenced in a study of T cell responses to AZD1222 COVID-19 vaccine. Method: immunoSEQ multiplex PCR; TCRdb's copy keeps in-frame clones and lacks some. The sample yields approximately 270,000 clones, around 93% seen once. The specimen comprised peripheral blood, sampled 28 days after the second AZD1222 dose. The receptors here all came from an adult who received the AZD1222 COVID-19 vaccine.

This chain uses TRBV13 with TRBJ2-1; D is tentatively TRBD1 or TRBD2 (5 bases each). CDR1 and CDR2 from the germline V gene are PRHDT and FYEKMQ (reference sequence). The ends were cut back, 5 bases at V and 6 bases at J, with 17 bases in the middle. The CDR3 is 15 residues long. In DNA form, the CDR3 reads TGTGCCAGCAGCAGAACGGGACGAGCCATCAATGAGCAGTTCTTC. This sequence encodes CASSRTGRAINEQFF.

V gene TRBV3-1 (or the pseudogene TRBV3-2) combines with J gene TRBJ1-6, with unresolved D. Germline CDR1 is LGHDT and CDR2 is YNNKEL (reference sequence). V lost 4 bases and J 8 bases, leaving 18 bases between the germline ends. This CDR3 region has 16 residues. CDR3 region: CASSRLPGPGDSPLHF. DNA of the CDR3: TGTGCCAGCAGCCGCCTCCCAGGTCCCGGGGATTCACCCCTCCACTTT.

This clone came up once. This chain connects TRBV28 to TRBJ2-3; TRBD2 agrees at 7 bases. With 5 bases clipped from V and 6 bases from J, the junction kept 11 bases outside the gene matches. The CDR3 is made up of 15 amino acids. In germline, CDR1 is MDHEN, CDR2 SYDVKM. The DNA for the CDR3 is TGTGCCAGCAGTCCAACGGGACTACGTTCTGATACGCAGTATTTT. Amino acid sequence: CASSPTGLRSDTQYF.

On this clone itself: A read error may produce the germline difference seen at one junction end. The chain links TRBV19 to TRBJ2-7; 13 nucleotides agree with TRBD2. CDR1 and CDR2 (germline): LNHDA, SQIVND (reference sequence). This CDR3 has 16 amino acids. CDR3 DNA: TGTGCCAGTAGTATCGGACTAGCGGGAGCCTCCTCCGAGCAGTACTTC. Encoded protein: CASSIGLAGASSEQYF.

The CDR3, as DNA: TGTGCCAGCAGCTCCAGGCCCAAGGGACTAGCGGGGGCCCTTCTTGAGACCCAGTACTTC. This codes for CASSSRPKGLAGALLETQYF. The V and J genes are TRBV9 and TRBJ2-5, with 14 bases identical to TRBD2. Germline V gene sequence: CDR1 SGDLS, CDR2 YYNGEE. Trimming removed 4 bases from V and 5 bases from J; junction bases left unmatched: 19. The CDR3 length is 20 residues. Filled out from reference TRBV9 and TRBJ2-5, the complete variable domain reads DSGVTQTPKHLITATGQRVTLRCSPRSGDLSVYWYQQSLDQGLQFLIQYYNGEERAKGNILERFSAQQFPDLHSELNLSSLELGDSALYFCASSSRPKGLAGALLETQYFGPGTRLLVL.

This clone was counted once. The genes are TRBV6-6 and TRBJ1-2, with 11 bases that match TRBD1. Trimming took 6 bases from V and 6 from J; bases not matched to a gene: 6. The length of the CDR3 is 14 residues. CDR1 is MNHNY and CDR2 is SVGAGI in the germline V gene (reference sequence). The CDR3 DNA reads as TGTGCCAGCAGACAATGGACAGGGGGCGATGGCTACACCTTC. This encodes CASRQWTGGDGYTF.

The chain combines TRBV28 with TRBJ1-2, with D uncertain. V dropped 2 bases and J dropped 4 bases, with 5 bases sitting between them. Germline CDR1 is MDHEN and CDR2 is SYDVKM. The CDR3 totals 12 residues. For the CDR3, the DNA is TGTGCCAGCAGTTTACACGGCTATGGCTACACCTTC. This codes for CASSLHGYGYTF.

This rearrangement joins TRBV5-1 to TRBJ1-4; possible D gene TRBD1, 5 bases. CDR3 length equals 15 residues. Looked up from germline, CDR1 is SGHRS and CDR2 is YFSETQ. V was clipped by 0 bases and J by 5 bases, with 11 bases between them. The CDR3 DNA reads TGCGCCAGCAGCTTGGGAGGGGCGCGGAATGAAAAACTGTTTTTT. This gives the protein CASSLGGARNEKLFF.